Listed below are T cell receptor beta chains from one sample, sequenced in a study of CD8+ T cells in alopecia areata. Generated by immunoSEQ multiplex PCR, the TCRdb table keeps only in-frame clones and is missing some. This sample has approximately 120,000 clones; about 59% occur once, and the top ten carry 5% to 7%. The sample here was CD4+ T cells sorted from blood, taken at week 4, from a patient treated with tofacitinib. These receptor sequences come from a human donor with alopecia areata. Each CDR3 is given with its conserved first and last residue. A D gene is named only where the DNA matches it firmly.

CASSRDPRTNEQFF	TRBJ2-1	TRBV4-3	-
CASSQEAYGYTF	TRBJ1-2	TRBV4-2	-
CSVDLRVGDTQYF	TRBJ2-3	TRBV29-1	-
CASSLLEAKNIQYF	TRBJ2-4	TRBV5-1	-
CASSLLVGNTGELFF	TRBJ2-2	TRBV5-1	-
CAWHPGQGHEQYF	TRBJ2-7	TRBV30	TRBD1
CASSEHQDNSPLHF	TRBJ1-6	TRBV9	-
CAISSPRAGGQETQYF	TRBJ2-5	TRBV10-3	TRBD2
CASSLRQDSVAFF	TRBJ1-1	TRBV4-3	-
CASDAGVLYGYTF	TRBJ1-2	TRBV30	-
CASSVGGADLHF	TRBJ1-6	TRBV9	-
CASSPVGGARANVLTF	TRBJ2-6	TRBV18	-
CASSLGRVGLAQPQHF	TRBJ1-5	TRBV7-2	-
CASSLRGSNEKLFF	TRBJ1-4	TRBV5-6	-
CASSLAGSTDTQYF	TRBJ2-3	TRBV25-1	TRBD2
CASSLGTSNTGELFF	TRBJ2-2	TRBV5-1	-
CAWSVLYEQYF	-	TRBV30	-
CASIHTKGPGANVLTF	TRBJ2-6	TRBV5-6	-
CATSRKTNGDTQYF	TRBJ2-3	TRBV15	-
CASSAYRARYTF	TRBJ1-2	TRBV9	-
CASSEVAGVPTDTQYF	TRBJ2-3	TRBV25-1	TRBD2
CASSQAETRNNEQFF	TRBJ2-1	TRBV4-1	-
CASSRDFTEAFF	TRBJ1-1	TRBV5-1	-
CASSVTVTDTQYF	TRBJ2-3	TRBV2	-
CASSELGLLDSPLHF	TRBJ1-6	TRBV6-6	-
CSVLANGYTF	TRBJ1-2	TRBV29-1	-
CAWSVYLAGYGNTGELFF	TRBJ2-2	TRBV30	TRBD2
CAWSLRDGFSSYEQYF	TRBJ2-7	TRBV30	-
CAWGTGASGYTF	TRBJ1-2	TRBV30	TRBD1
CAWSRGLAESYNEQFF	TRBJ2-1	TRBV30	TRBD2
CASSQRGIGEAFF	TRBJ1-1	TRBV23-1	-
CASSLTGDTGELFF	TRBJ2-2	TRBV7-2	TRBD1
CASSQPRTDRPNYGYTF	TRBJ1-2	TRBV4-1	TRBD1
CASSFSGLAGPNTGELFF	TRBJ2-2	TRBV5-1	TRBD2
CASSFEGYGGGSHEQFF	TRBJ2-1	TRBV27	TRBD2
CAWSEGAARDTQYF	TRBJ2-3	TRBV30	TRBD1
CSVEGGQGWETQYF	TRBJ2-5	TRBV29-1	TRBD1
CAWSLGSSTDTQYF	TRBJ2-3	TRBV30	-
CAWSVQVNQPQHF	TRBJ1-5	TRBV30	-